Each of the 18 T cell receptor beta chains below was sequenced from the same sample in a study of shared clonotypes between healthy human individuals. Data came from immunoSEQ multiplex PCR; TCRdb stores just in-frame clones and leaves some out. This sample yields millions of clones, of which 90% to 95% are seen a single time; roughly 0.15% belongs to the top ten. The sample taken for sequencing was naive CD4+ T cells sorted from blood. The subset is: CD45RA+ positively selected. The receptors were sampled from a man aged 18 to 30 in good health.

This clone has just one count. This chain uses TRBV5-1 with TRBJ2-1, with 7 bases lining up with TRBD1. Per the germline V gene, CDR1 is SGHRS and CDR2 is YFSETQ. This CDR3 has 15 amino acids. With V trimmed by 4 bases and J by 6 bases, 10 bases remained unmatched. CDR3 amino acids: CASSDPRTGPNEQFF. The CDR3 DNA follows: TGCGCCAGCAGCGACCCCCGGACAGGTCCCAATGAGCAGTTCTTC.

The chain has TRBV5-4 and TRBJ2-7, with 7 bases identical to TRBD2. This CDR3 is built from 15 residues. Germline values: CDR1 SGHNT, CDR2 YYREEE (reference sequence). The trim removed 4 bases at V and 4 bases at J, leaving 11 bases unmatched. The CDR3 coding sequence is TGTGCCAGCAGCCCGGGCACGGGGGGATTATACGAGCAGTACTTC. Protein: CASSPGTGGLYEQYF.

The gene calls are TRBV7-2 and TRBJ1-6; D ambiguous. Germline V CDR1 and CDR2: SGHTA, FQGNSA. The V and J ends lost 0 bases and 12 bases respectively, with 6 bases between them. The CDR3 contains 12 residues. CDR3 sequence reads: CASSLAGRPLHF. CDR3 coding DNA: TGTGCCAGCAGCTTAGCGGGGAGACCCCTCCACTTT. Full variable domain (remainder filled in from reference TRBV7-2 and TRBJ1-6): GAGVSQSPSNKVTEKGKDVELRCDPISGHTALYWYRQSLGQGLEFLIYFQGNSAPDKSGLPSDRFSAERTGGSVSTLTIQRTQQEDSAVYLCASSLAGRPLHFGNGTRLTVT.

The chain has TRBV7-9 and TRBJ1-2, with D uncertain. The CDR3 length is 13 residues. In germline, CDR1 is SEHNR, CDR2 FQNEAQ (reference sequence). V was clipped by 2 bases and J by 6 bases, with 10 bases between them. CDR3 sequence (DNA): TGTGCCAGCAGCTTAAGCGGTCTGGATGGCTACACCTTC. Amino acids: CASSLSGLDGYTF.

As DNA, the CDR3 is TGTGCCTGGAGTATAAGCGGGAGGGGGGGCAATGAGCAGTTCTTC. It yields the protein CAWSISGRGGNEQFF. V is TRBV30 and J is TRBJ2-1; 10 nucleotides match TRBD2. The V and J ends lost 2 bases and 6 bases, in that order; junction bases with no gene match: 7. This CDR3 region has 15 residues. In germline, CDR1 is GTSNPN, CDR2 SVGIG (reference sequence).

With respect to this clone: Other DNA sequences in this sample translate to the same CDR3. This chain uses TRBV30 with TRBJ1-4, with D possibly matching TRBD1 (6 bases). The ends were cut back, 3 bases at V and 3 bases at J, with 8 bases in the middle. The length of the CDR3 is 13 residues. The germline V gene has CDR1 GTSNPN and CDR2 SVGIG (reference sequence). This chain's CDR3 is CAWSGGPNEKLFF. CDR3 in DNA: TGTGCCTGGAGCGGGGGCCCTAATGAAAAACTGTTTTTT.

About this clone: Relative to the germline gene, one junction end is altered; a read error may explain this. The chain is built from TRBV7-7 and TRBJ2-1; D gene ambiguous. The germline V gene encodes CDR1 SSHAT and CDR2 FNYEAQ (reference sequence). The CDR3 length is 16 residues. The CDR3 reads CASSFKKGWTYNEQFF. In nucleotides, the CDR3 is TGTGCTAGCAGCTTTAAGAAGGGTTGGACCTACAATGAGCAGTTCTTC.

The rearrangement joins TRBV14 to TRBJ2-1, with 9 bases matching TRBD2. V was pared by 6 bases and J by 4 bases, with 10 bases of the junction left unmatched. The CDR3 covers 16 residues. The germline gives CDR1 SGHDN, CDR2 FVKESK. This CDR3 is CASSLLAGSRYNEQFF. The CDR3 coding sequence is TGTGCCAGCAGTCTTCTAGCGGGGAGCAGATACAATGAGCAGTTCTTC.

Written as DNA, the CDR3 is TGTGCCAGCAGCTTAGCTTTTGCGGGGGGTTCCAAAAACATTCAGTACTTC. Residues: CASSLAFAGGSKNIQYF. V gene TRBV11-2 combines with J gene TRBJ2-4; 8 bases line up with TRBD2. The CDR3 is 17 amino acids. CDR1 is SGHAT and CDR2 is FQNNGV in the germline V gene. With 1 base clipped from V and 2 bases from J, the junction kept 7 bases outside the gene matches.

This rearrangement joins TRBV5-1 to TRBJ2-7; D unresolved. Germline V gives CDR1 SGHRS, CDR2 YFSETQ. The CDR3 covers 14 residues. V dropped 0 bases and J dropped 2 bases, with 9 bases sitting between them. The CDR3 sequence: CASSLEQATYEQYF. CDR3 nucleotide sequence: TGCGCCAGCAGCTTGGAGCAGGCTACCTACGAGCAGTACTTC.

Worth noting for this clone: The sample holds other DNA sequences that translate to the same CDR3. This chain joins TRBV5-1 and TRBJ2-5, with TRBD2 identical over 13 bases. Trimming took 2 bases from V and 5 from J; bases not matched to a gene: 3. The CDR3 contains 15 residues. Germline V CDR1 and CDR2: SGHRS, YFSETQ. The CDR3 nucleotides are TGCGCCAGCAGCTTACTAGCGGGGGGGCCGGAGACCCAGTACTTC. This encodes CASSLLAGGPETQYF. Full variable domain (missing parts from reference TRBV5-1 and TRBJ2-5): KAGVTQTPRYLIKTRGQQVTLSCSPISGHRSVSWYQQTPGQGLQFLFEYFSETQRNKGNFPGRFSGRQFSNSRSEMNVSTLELGDSALYLCASSLLAGGPETQYFGPGTRLLVL.

V gene TRBV2 combines with J gene TRBJ1-1, with TRBD1 as a possible D gene (6 bases). CDR3 length equals 13 residues. The germline CDR1 and CDR2 sequences are SNHLY and FYNNEI. V lost 3 bases and J lost 5, with 10 bases in between. The CDR3 nucleotides are TGTGCCAGCAGTGAGGACAGTAAGACTGAAGCTTTCTTT. Protein product: CASSEDSKTEAFF.

The chain is built from TRBV9 and TRBJ2-3; D gene uncertain. This CDR3 spans 15 amino acids. The ends were cut back, 0 bases at V and 0 bases at J, with 8 bases in the middle. The V gene's germline CDR1 is SGDLS and CDR2 YYNGEE. The DNA of the CDR3 is TGTGCCAGCAGCGTAGAGGCCTGGAGCACAGATACGCAGTATTTT. This gives the protein CASSVEAWSTDTQYF.

The chain joins TRBV30 to TRBJ2-5; D may be TRBD2 (6 bases). The CDR3 has 14 residues. Trimming removed 3 bases at V and 5 bases at J, with 16 bases between. Per germline, CDR1 GTSNPN and CDR2 SVGIG (reference sequence). For the CDR3, the DNA is TGTGCCTGGAGCGGAACTAGCCTAGAGGAGACCCAGTACTTC. This encodes CAWSGTSLEETQYF.

As concerns this clone: Other DNA sequences of this sample code for an identical CDR3. V gene TRBV30 combines with J gene TRBJ2-6; D remains unclear. The germline V gene encodes CDR1 GTSNPN and CDR2 SVGIG (reference sequence). Trimming shortened V by 4 bases and J by 1 base, and 5 bases separated the two germline ends. CDR3 size: 13 residues. CDR3: CAWTPSGANVLTF. The CDR3, as DNA: TGTGCCTGGACACCGTCTGGGGCCAACGTCCTGACTTTC.

This chain uses TRBV6-1 with TRBJ2-7; D is perhaps TRBD1 (6 bases). The germline V gene has CDR1 MNHNS and CDR2 SASEGT. This CDR3 has 14 residues. Trimming removed 11 bases at V and 7 bases at J, with 24 bases between. CDR3 coding DNA: TGTGCCTCGGCTTGGGGGCGTCTGGGGGTTGAGCAGTACTTC. Its translation is CASAWGRLGVEQYF.

The rearrangement links TRBV29-1 to TRBJ2-3; 7 nucleotides agree with TRBD2. The V segment lost 0 bases and the J segment 8 bases; nucleotides outside the gene matches: 17. Germline CDR1 and CDR2: SQVTM and ANQGSEA. The CDR3 extends over 17 amino acids. CDR3 DNA sequence: TGCAGCGTTGAAGAAGGTGGGAGGGCCATCCTCAAGGTTACGCAGTATTTT. Its translation is CSVEEGGRAILKVTQYF.

In the case of this clone: A much larger clone lies a single base off, so this may be a read error. Other DNA sequences in the same sample also yield this CDR3. The chain couples TRBV5-6 to TRBJ2-5; D is uncertain. The CDR3 is made up of 11 amino acids. CDR1 and CDR2 from the germline V gene are SGHDT and YYEEEE. V was trimmed by 0 bases and J by 4 bases, leaving 1 base between them. CDR3 DNA sequence: TGTGCCAGCAGCTTGGTAGAGACCCAGTACTTC. This codes for CASSLVETQYF. Supplemented by reference TRBV5-6 and TRBJ2-5, the full variable domain reads DAGVTQSPTHLIKTRGQQVTLRCSPKSGHDTVSWYQQALGQGPQFIFQYYEEEERQRGNFPDRFSGHQFPNYSSELNVNALLLGDSALYLCASSLVETQYFGPGTRLLVL.